One and the same sample provided the 22 T cell receptor beta chains below, sequenced in a study of cytomegalovirus exposure and HLA in healthy donors. PCR primers comprised 60 Vbeta and 13 Jbeta primers. Using immunoSEQ multiplex PCR, the repertoire was profiled, and TCRdb retains in-frame clones only, with some absent. The table has around 210,000 clones, roughly 77% seen once; the top ten hold approximately 0.39%. The sample consisted of PBMCs. The receptors stem from a male donor in good health and CMV-seropositive.

This rearrangement joins TRBV29-1 to TRBJ2-5; D is ambiguous. CDR1 is SQVTM, CDR2 ANQGSEA, per germline. V was pared by 6 bases and J by 2 bases, with 7 bases between. The CDR3 is 11 amino acids. The CDR3 reads CSVVSQETQYF. The CDR3, as DNA: TGCAGCGTCGTATCTCAAGAGACCCAGTACTTC.

The rearrangement uses TRBV19 and TRBJ2-7, with 9 positions matching TRBD1. V lost 6 bases and J lost 1; bases outside the gene matches: 7. Germline V gene data show CDR1 as LNHDA and CDR2 as SQIVND (reference sequence). This CDR3 spans 15 amino acids. The CDR3 loop is CASRMTGTGSYEQYF. For the CDR3, the DNA is TGTGCCAGTAGGATGACCGGGACAGGGTCCTACGAGCAGTACTTC.

This clone has only one observation. The gene calls are TRBV7-2 and TRBJ1-5; D is possibly TRBD1 (5 bases). The CDR3 is 14 residues long. The germline gives CDR1 SGHTA, CDR2 FQGNSA. V was shortened by 5 bases and J by 6 bases, with 14 bases between the two germline ends. The CDR3 loop is CASSPRQYPQPQHF. The CDR3 DNA follows: TGTGCCAGCAGCCCAAGACAGTACCCTCAGCCCCAGCATTTT.

The V call is TRBV11-2, the J call TRBJ1-2; D remains ambiguous. Trimming took off 1 base at V and 6 bases at J, with 6 bases between the two ends. Germline V CDR1 and CDR2: SGHAT, FQNNGV. The CDR3 consists of 12 residues. CDR3 nucleotide sequence: TGTGCCAGCAGCTTAGTGCAGGATGGCTACACCTTC. This translates into CASSLVQDGYTF.

This sequence joins TRBV2 and TRBJ1-1; D unresolved. This CDR3 is built from 14 residues. Trimming cost V 4 bases and J 1 base, with 10 bases left between them. Germline values: CDR1 SNHLY, CDR2 FYNNEI. CDR3 region: CASSVYDKNTEAFF. The CDR3 DNA is TGTGCCAGCAGTGTCTACGACAAGAACACTGAAGCTTTCTTT.

On this clone itself: This same CDR3 is encoded by further DNA sequences in the sample. The V and J genes are TRBV18 and TRBJ1-2; 7 bases fit TRBD1. From germline, CDR1 is KGHSH and CDR2 LQKENI. J was trimmed by 3 bases and V by 3 bases; bases with no gene match: 4. The CDR3 totals 14 residues. The CDR3 here is CASSPTGKDYGYTF. CDR3 coding DNA: TGTGCCAGCTCACCGACAGGGAAAGACTATGGCTACACCTTC.

The chain is built from TRBV4-3 and TRBJ1-6; the match to TRBD1 covers 9 bases. The CDR3 consists of 15 residues. V was pared by 5 bases and J by 9 bases, with 8 bases of the junction left unmatched. Per the germline V gene, CDR1 is LGHNA and CDR2 is YSLEER. CDR3 DNA: TGCGCCAGCAGCGCTAGCCGGGACAGGGTTTCACCCCTCCACTTT. Amino acid sequence: CASSASRDRVSPLHF.

The V call is TRBV6-1, the J call TRBJ1-6, with TRBD1 as a possible D gene (6 bases). Germline-derived CDR1 and CDR2 are MNHNS and SASEGT. V dropped 6 bases and J dropped 14 bases, with 14 bases sitting between them. This CDR3 is 12 amino acids long. CDR3: CASRTGSSTLHF. CDR3 nucleotide sequence: TGTGCCAGCAGGACAGGTTCAAGCACCCTCCACTTT.

The chain is built from TRBV4-3 and TRBJ2-7; 8 bases are shared with TRBD1. The V gene end was trimmed by 4 bases and the J gene end by 4 bases; junction bases not matched to a gene: 9. Germline CDR1 reads LGHNA; CDR2 reads YSLEER. The CDR3 has 15 residues. CDR3 loop: CASSRVPDRGYEQYF. The CDR3 DNA follows: TGCGCCAGCAGCCGAGTGCCCGACAGGGGTTACGAGCAGTACTTC.

This chain joins TRBV27 and TRBJ2-3; possible D gene TRBD2, 7 bases. CDR3 length equals 15 residues. V lost 6 bases to trimming and J lost 5 bases, with 18 bases between them. Germline values: CDR1 MNHEY, CDR2 SMNVEV (reference sequence). CDR3 coding DNA: TGTGCCAGCAGACTAGTGGGGGGGGCGATAGATACGCAGTATTTT. It encodes CASRLVGGAIDTQYF.

The J gene is TRBJ2-5, the V gene TRBV30, with D possibly TRBD1 on 6 matching bases. Deletions cut 3 bases from V and 4 bases from J, with 12 bases between. Germline assignment: CDR1 GTSNPN and CDR2 SVGIG (reference sequence). This CDR3 is built from 13 residues. CDR3 region: CAWSVRGGETQYF. CDR3 bases: TGTGCCTGGAGCGTCAGGGGCGGAGAGACCCAGTACTTC.

The J gene is TRBJ2-7, the V gene TRBV28; D not resolved. The germline CDR1 and CDR2 sequences are MDHEN and SYDVKM. Trimming took off 6 bases at V and 2 bases at J, with 5 bases between the two ends. This CDR3 spans 11 amino acids. This CDR3 is CASSFAYEQYF. The CDR3 nucleotides read TGTGCCAGCAGCTTCGCCTACGAGCAGTACTTC.

On this clone itself: In the same sample, other DNA sequences code for this CDR3. The V and J genes are TRBV27 and TRBJ1-5; 9 bases align to TRBD1. The V segment lost 2 bases and the J segment 4 bases; nucleotides outside the gene matches: 0. Germline V gene lookup returns CDR1 MNHEY and CDR2 SMNVEV (reference sequence). The CDR3 loop spans 14 amino acids. The CDR3 nucleotides read TGTGCCAGCAGTTTAGGACAGGGGAATCAGCCCCAGCATTTT. This gives the protein CASSLGQGNQPQHF.

The chain links TRBV5-1 to TRBJ2-1; TRBD1 agrees at 8 bases. The germline V gene has CDR1 SGHRS and CDR2 YFSETQ. Trimming took 2 bases from V and 4 from J; bases not matched to a gene: 5. The CDR3 length is 15 residues. The CDR3 reads CASSFRGTGYNEQFF. The CDR3 DNA sequence: TGCGCCAGCAGCTTCCGCGGGACAGGTTACAATGAGCAGTTCTTC.

The gene calls are TRBV29-1 and TRBJ2-5; D possibly corresponds to TRBD2 (5 bases). CDR1 is SQVTM and CDR2 is ANQGSEA in the germline V gene. V gave up 5 bases and J gave up 4 bases, with 11 bases separating them. This CDR3 is built from 12 residues. In DNA form, the CDR3 reads TGCAGCGTTCGGGGTTCGGCAGAGACCCAGTACTTC. This sequence encodes CSVRGSAETQYF.

The rearrangement uses TRBV4-3 and TRBJ2-7; 7 bases map to TRBD2. After removal of 0 bases from V and 2 bases from J, the junction contained 4 bases not matched to a gene. The CDR3 contains 15 residues. CDR1 and CDR2 from the germline V gene are LGHNA and YSLEER. In DNA form, the CDR3 reads TGCGCCAGCAGCCAAGATGGGGGACTAACCTACGAGCAGTACTTC. It translates to CASSQDGGLTYEQYF.

The rearrangement uses TRBV12-2 and TRBJ2-2; the table gives TRBD1 as D, unverified against the DNA. TRBV12-2 is tagged as a pseudogene. This CDR3 region has 14 residues. CDR3 in amino acids: CASRLTTWTGELFF. Written as DNA, the CDR3 is TGTGCAAGTCGCTTAACAACGTGGACCGGGGAGCTGTTTTTT.

This chain joins TRBV10-3 and TRBJ2-3, with 9 bases lining up with TRBD2. CDR1 is ENHRY, CDR2 SYGVKD, per germline. J was trimmed by 4 bases and V by 7 bases; bases with no gene match: 9. The CDR3 spans 15 residues. The CDR3 DNA is TGTGCCATCAAAGGCGGGGGGGCTTTCGCAGATACGCAGTATTTT. Protein sequence: CAIKGGGAFADTQYF.

V is TRBV30 and J is TRBJ1-5; 12 bases are shared with TRBD1. Trimming at V came to 3 bases and at J to 7 bases, leaving 7 bases not matched to a gene. This CDR3 is built from 15 residues. Germline values: CDR1 GTSNPN, CDR2 SVGIG (reference sequence). CDR3 bases: TGTGCCTGGAGCCCGGGACAGGGGGCAGGGCAGCCCCAGCATTTT. Translated: CAWSPGQGAGQPQHF.

This rearrangement joins TRBV9 to TRBJ1-5; 9 nucleotides line up with TRBD1. V lost 4 bases and J lost 0; bases outside the gene matches: 5. This CDR3 is 16 amino acids long. CDR1 and CDR2 from the germline V gene are SGDLS and YYNGEE. Here the CDR3 reads CASSPGTGFSNQPQHF. The CDR3 nucleotides are TGTGCCAGCAGCCCCGGGACAGGGTTTAGCAATCAGCCCCAGCATTTT. The full variable domain, rest sourced from reference TRBV9 and TRBJ1-5, is DSGVTQTPKHLITATGQRVTLRCSPRSGDLSVYWYQQSLDQGLQFLIQYYNGEERAKGNILERFSAQQFPDLHSELNLSSLELGDSALYFCASSPGTGFSNQPQHFGDGTRLSIL.

As to this clone: The identical CDR3 is also encoded by other nucleotide sequences in the sample. The rearrangement joins TRBV18 to TRBJ2-5; no definite D call. The germline V gene has CDR1 KGHSH and CDR2 LQKENI. The CDR3 extends over 11 amino acids. Trimming removed 3 bases from V and 5 bases from J, with 4 bases in between. CDR3 sequence reads: CASSPSETQYF. CDR3 DNA sequence: TGTGCCAGCTCACCCTCGGAGACCCAGTACTTC. The full variable domain, rest sourced from reference TRBV18 and TRBJ2-5, is NAGVMQNPRHLVRRRGQEARLRCSPMKGHSHVYWYRQLPEEGLKFMVYLQKENIIDESGMPKERFSAEFPKEGPSILRIQQVVRGDSAAYFCASSPSETQYFGPGTRLLVL.

The genes are TRBV7-3 and TRBJ1-2, with TRBD1 identical over 8 bases. Germline CDR1 and CDR2: SGHTA and FQGTGA. This CDR3 spans 15 amino acids. With 2 bases clipped from V and 8 bases from J, the junction kept 10 bases outside the gene matches. The CDR3 region has the DNA TGTGCCAGCAGCTTATCCTCAGGGGGCGGTGGGGGCTACACCTTC. Translated, it gives CASSLSSGGGGGYTF. The full variable domain, in which reference TRBV7-3 and TRBJ1-2 provide the parts outside the CDR3, is GAGVSQTPSNKVTEKGKYVELRCDPISGHTALYWYRQSLGQGPEFLIYFQGTGAADDSGLPNDRFFAVRPEGSVSTLKIQRTERGDSAVYLCASSLSSGGGGGYTFGSGTRLTVV.